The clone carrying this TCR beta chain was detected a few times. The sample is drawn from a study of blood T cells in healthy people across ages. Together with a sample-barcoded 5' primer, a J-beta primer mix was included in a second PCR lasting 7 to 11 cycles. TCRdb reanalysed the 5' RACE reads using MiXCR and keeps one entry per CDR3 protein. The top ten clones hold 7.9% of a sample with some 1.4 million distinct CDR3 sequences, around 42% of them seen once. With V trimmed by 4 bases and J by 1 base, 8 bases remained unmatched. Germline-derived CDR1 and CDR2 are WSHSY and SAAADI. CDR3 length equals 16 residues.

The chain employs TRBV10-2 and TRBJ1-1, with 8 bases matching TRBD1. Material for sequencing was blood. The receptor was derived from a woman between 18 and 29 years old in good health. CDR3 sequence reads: CASSVAFRGPNTEAFF. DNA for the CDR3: TGCGCCAGCAGTGTGGCGTTCAGGGGGCCGAACACTGAAGCTTTCTTT.